The subject of this entry is one T cell receptor (beta chain). Unique molecular identifiers were affixed to single, distinct cDNA molecules. TCRdb processed the 5' RACE reads anew with MiXCR; each CDR3 protein has one entry. This sample yields some 62,000 distinct CDR3 sequences, of which approximately 10% are seen a single time; approximately 1.1% belongs to the top ten. This entry is derived from a study of early T cells in non-severe SARS-CoV-2 infection. Looked up from germline, CDR1 is SNHLY and CDR2 is FYNNEI. The CDR3 totals 12 residues. With 6 bases removed from V and 4 bases from J, the gap between germline ends came to 7 bases.

Sequencing was done on a sample of whole blood. The sequence came from an adult who was a healthcare worker with PCR-confirmed SARS-CoV-2 infection or an uninfected control (not recorded which). V gene TRBV2 combines with J gene TRBJ1-3; D call uncertain. In DNA form, the CDR3 reads TGTGCCAGCAGGGAGACAGGAAACACCATATATTTT. This gives the protein CASRETGNTIYF.